A single sample is the source of the 18 T cell receptor beta chains below, sequenced in a study of OX40 agonist ivuxolimab in advanced cancers. The repertoire was sequenced with immunoSEQ multiplex PCR; TCRdb's copy has only in-frame clones and lacks some. Counted here are 54,000 or so clones, 84% occurring once; the ten biggest clones make up under 2.5%. The material was CD4+ or CD8+ T cells sorted from blood, obtained in a trial of the OX40 agonist ivuxolimab. These receptors all stem from an adult with an advanced solid tumor such as melanoma, head and neck, liver or kidney cancer.

V gene TRBV28 combines with J gene TRBJ1-2; a possible D gene is TRBD1 (5 bases). This CDR3 comprises 15 residues. Trimming took 5 bases from V and 2 from J, leaving 15 bases between them. Germline CDR1 reads MDHEN; CDR2 reads SYDVKM. The CDR3 bases are TGTGCCAGCAGTCCCCCCGGCAGGGTGAACTATGGCTACACCTTC. This gives the protein CASSPPGRVNYGYTF.

The chain joins TRBV6-1 to TRBJ1-5; weak D call: TRBD1 (6 bases). CDR1 is MNHNS and CDR2 is SASEGT in the germline V gene. Trimming removed 1 base at V and 7 bases at J, with 14 bases between. The CDR3 extends over 15 amino acids. The CDR3 region has the DNA TGTGCCAGCAGTGAAGTCGGAGGGAGGGGGCAGCCCCAGCATTTT. As protein: CASSEVGGRGQPQHF.

The chain combines TRBV29-1 with TRBJ2-3; 8 bases align to TRBD2. The CDR3 sequence is 14 residues long. The trim removed 2 bases at V and 4 bases at J, leaving 5 bases unmatched. Germline CDR1 and CDR2: SQVTM and ANQGSEA. The CDR3, as DNA: TGCAGCGTTGAAATAGCGGGATCTGCAGATACGCAGTATTTT. This translates into CSVEIAGSADTQYF.

The chain joins TRBV7-2 to TRBJ2-7, with D hard to call. The CDR3 loop spans 11 amino acids. Germline V CDR1 and CDR2: SGHTA, FQGNSA. V gave up 5 bases and J gave up 3 bases, with 5 bases separating them. CDR3: CASSQVYEQYF. The CDR3 DNA sequence: TGTGCCAGCAGCCAGGTCTACGAGCAGTACTTC.

The V gene is TRBV6-1, the J gene TRBJ2-1; perhaps TRBD2 as D (7 bases). This CDR3 comprises 15 residues. In germline, CDR1 is MNHNS, CDR2 SASEGT. V dropped 6 bases and J dropped 4 bases, with 16 bases sitting between them. This CDR3 is CASSGGGEAYNEQFF. CDR3 DNA sequence: TGTGCCAGCAGCGGAGGGGGGGAGGCTTACAATGAGCAGTTCTTC.

This sequence joins TRBV5-4 and TRBJ2-3; TRBD1 or TRBD2 may be the D gene (6 bases each). This CDR3 comprises 16 residues. V was cut by 0 bases and J by 6 bases, with 17 bases left in between. CDR1 is SGHNT, CDR2 YYREEE, per germline (reference sequence). CDR3 loop: CASSLGGAHSTDTQYF. The DNA of the CDR3 is TGTGCCAGCAGCTTGGGGGGGGCTCATTCAACGGATACGCAGTATTTT.

The chain joins TRBV6-1 to TRBJ2-1; D is possibly TRBD2 (5 bases). Germline V CDR1 and CDR2: MNHNS, SASEGT. V lost 7 bases, J lost 4 bases, and 17 bases lay in between. The CDR3 consists of 15 residues. In nucleotides, the CDR3 is TGTGCCAGCAACAACCTAGCAGGCAATTACAATGAGCAGTTCTTC. It translates to CASNNLAGNYNEQFF.

The chain is built from TRBV2 and TRBJ1-5, with 7 nucleotides matching TRBD1. V was clipped by 1 base and J by 8 bases; unmatched bases: 5. Germline lookup yields CDR1 SNHLY and CDR2 FYNNEI. The CDR3 is 14 residues long. The CDR3: CASSEGQGVKPQHF. The CDR3 DNA follows: TGTGCCAGCAGTGAAGGACAGGGCGTAAAGCCCCAGCATTTT.

The V gene is TRBV2, the J gene TRBJ2-7; D is unresolved. Germline V lookup: CDR1 SNHLY, CDR2 FYNNEI. Trimming left V 3 bases short and J 3 bases short, with 9 bases between. The CDR3 consists of 13 residues. CDR3 loop: CASSDPGRYEQYF. CDR3 bases: TGTGCCAGCAGTGATCCCGGACGCTACGAGCAGTACTTC.

The chain is built from TRBV21-1 and TRBJ1-2; the listed D gene, TRBD1, was not tested against the DNA. TRBV21-1 is classified as a pseudogene. CDR3 length: 13 amino acids. The CDR3 loop reads CASNRTGSSGYTF. The CDR3 DNA sequence: TGTGCCAGCAACCGGACAGGCAGTAGTGGCTACACCTTC.

The genes are TRBV10-3 and TRBJ2-7; TRBD2 agrees at 7 bases. The CDR3 loop spans 15 amino acids. The V gene end was trimmed by 3 bases and the J gene end by 6 bases; junction bases not matched to a gene: 11. Per the germline V gene, CDR1 is ENHRY and CDR2 is SYGVKD. CDR3 coding DNA: TGTGCCATCAGTGAAATACCGGCTGGGGAGGGCGAGCAGTACTTC. It specifies CAISEIPAGEGEQYF.

The chain combines TRBV5-8 with TRBJ2-2, with 9 bases matching TRBD2. CDR3 length: 14 amino acids. Per the germline V gene, CDR1 is SGHTS and CDR2 is YDEGEE. V shed 2 bases and J 6 bases; nucleotides not matched to a gene: 2. CDR3 loop: CASSLAGGPGELFF. DNA of the CDR3: TGTGCCAGCAGCTTAGCGGGGGGCCCCGGGGAGCTGTTTTTT.

This clone showed up just once. The rearrangement uses TRBV10-1 and TRBJ2-7, with 8 bases fitting TRBD1. CDR1 is WNHNN, CDR2 SYGVQD, per germline (reference sequence). CDR3 length: 12 amino acids. With 4 bases clipped from V and 6 bases from J, the junction kept 2 bases outside the gene matches. CDR3 bases: TGCGCCAGCAGTGGGGGGACAGGCGAGCAGTACTTC. Translation: CASSGGTGEQYF.

The chain links TRBV6-6 to TRBJ2-2; the match to TRBD1 covers 9 bases. CDR3 size: 16 residues. Per the germline V gene, CDR1 is MNHNY and CDR2 is SVGAGI (reference sequence). V lost 7 bases to trimming and J lost 5 bases; unmatched junction nucleotides: 11. This CDR3 reads CASTTLDRGRTGELFF. CDR3 nucleotides: TGTGCCAGCACCACCCTGGACAGGGGCCGGACCGGGGAGCTGTTTTTT.

The chain employs TRBV19 and TRBJ2-3, with D possibly matching TRBD2 (6 bases). The CDR3 totals 17 residues. CDR1 is LNHDA, CDR2 SQIVND, per germline (reference sequence). V was shortened by 3 bases and J by 4 bases, with 20 bases between the two germline ends. CDR3 bases: TGTGCCAGTAGTATTATACAAGGAAAGGGAGGAGCAGATACGCAGTATTTT. This gives the protein CASSIIQGKGGADTQYF.

The gene calls are TRBV5-1 and TRBJ2-7, with D unresolved. The ends were cut back, 0 bases at V and 4 bases at J, with 11 bases in the middle. This CDR3 is 14 amino acids long. Germline V gene data show CDR1 as SGHRS and CDR2 as YFSETQ. CDR3 nucleotides: TGCGCCAGCAGCTTGGAATGGACGATATACGAGCAGTACTTC. Encoded protein: CASSLEWTIYEQYF.

The rearrangement uses TRBV7-9 and TRBJ2-5; D perhaps matches TRBD1 (6 bases). The CDR3 totals 13 residues. V was shortened by 3 bases and J by 5 bases, with 10 bases between the two germline ends. Germline V gene data show CDR1 as SEHNR and CDR2 as FQNEAQ (reference sequence). CDR3 in DNA: TGTGCCAGCAGCTTGGGTCAGGGGGAGACCCAGTACTTC. This encodes CASSLGQGETQYF. Supplemented by reference TRBV7-9 and TRBJ2-5, the full variable domain reads DTGVSQNPRHKITKRGQNVTFRCDPISEHNRLYWYRQTLGQGPEFLTYFQNEAQLEKSRLLSDRFSAERPKGSFSTLEIQRTEQGDSAMYLCASSLGQGETQYFGPGTRLLVL.

The CDR3 DNA sequence: TGTGCCAGCAGACGCCAGGAGTACAATGAGCAGTTCTTC. Protein: CASRRQEYNEQFF. The chain employs TRBV7-9 and TRBJ2-1; no definite D call. Germline lookup yields CDR1 SEHNR and CDR2 FQNEAQ (reference sequence). V was pared by 6 bases and J by 4 bases, with 10 bases between. CDR3 length equals 13 residues.